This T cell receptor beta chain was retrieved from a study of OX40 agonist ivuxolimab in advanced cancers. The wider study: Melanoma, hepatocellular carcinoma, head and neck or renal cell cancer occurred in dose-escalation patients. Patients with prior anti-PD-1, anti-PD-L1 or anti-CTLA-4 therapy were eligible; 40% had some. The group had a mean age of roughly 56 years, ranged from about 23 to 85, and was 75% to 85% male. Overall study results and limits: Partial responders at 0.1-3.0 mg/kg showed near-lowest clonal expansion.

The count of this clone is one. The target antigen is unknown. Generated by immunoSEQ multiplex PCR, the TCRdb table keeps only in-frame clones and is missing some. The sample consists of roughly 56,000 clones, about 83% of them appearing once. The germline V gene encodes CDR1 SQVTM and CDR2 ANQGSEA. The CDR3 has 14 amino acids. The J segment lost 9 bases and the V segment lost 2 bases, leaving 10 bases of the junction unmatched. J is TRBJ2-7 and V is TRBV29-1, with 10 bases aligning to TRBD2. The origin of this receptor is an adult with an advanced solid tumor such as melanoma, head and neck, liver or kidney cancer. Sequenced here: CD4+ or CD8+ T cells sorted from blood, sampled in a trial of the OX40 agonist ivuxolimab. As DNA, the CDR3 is TGCAGCGTTGAAAGGGGGCTAGCGGGAGTCGGGCAGTACTTC. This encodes CSVERGLAGVGQYF.